This T cell receptor (beta chain) was documented in a study of vaccination and CD4 T cells after COVID-19. Whole-study context: Every participant was given two doses of BNT162b2 or mRNA-1273 vaccine. Blood was drawn a median roughly 66 days post second dose, range 14 to 241.

TCRdb independently ran MiXCR on the PCR reads; one entry per CDR3 protein. The sample holds about 29,000 distinct CDR3 sequences; 50% are singletons and the top ten take over 4.5%. The ends were cut back, 6 bases at V and 4 bases at J, with 7 bases in the middle. Germline V gene data show CDR1 as MNHEY and CDR2 as SVGEGT. There are 12 residues in the CDR3. Sample time point: late sampling 161 to 241 days after vaccination in three convalescent patients. The chain is built from TRBV6-2 or TRBV6-3 and TRBJ2-1; D is unclear. The source material was CD4+ T cells from blood, sampled about 7 months after SARS-CoV-2 vaccination. This receptor was taken from a human donor who had recovered from COVID-19. CDR3 sequence: CASRTSYNEQFF. For the CDR3, the DNA is TGTGCCAGCAGGACGTCATACAATGAGCAGTTCTTC.